This TCR beta chain was sequenced in a study of blood T cell repertoires in COVID-19. The repertoire was sequenced with immunoSEQ multiplex PCR; TCRdb's copy has only in-frame clones and lacks some. The repertoire includes approximately 45,000 clones, 80% to 90% of them detected once, and about 2.9% sits in the top ten. Germline CDR1 reads SGHNT; CDR2 reads YYREEE (reference sequence). V lost 9 bases to trimming and J lost 4 bases; unmatched junction nucleotides: 8. The CDR3 consists of 16 residues. The sample comprised peripheral blood. This sequence joins TRBV5-4 and TRBJ2-2; TRBD2 aligns across 14 bases. This clonotype was obtained from an elderly woman with acute or convalescent COVID-19. The DNA of the CDR3 is TGTGCCACCGAGACTAGCGGGGGGGCCCTCACCGGGGAGCTGTTTTTT. This sequence encodes CATETSGGALTGELFF.